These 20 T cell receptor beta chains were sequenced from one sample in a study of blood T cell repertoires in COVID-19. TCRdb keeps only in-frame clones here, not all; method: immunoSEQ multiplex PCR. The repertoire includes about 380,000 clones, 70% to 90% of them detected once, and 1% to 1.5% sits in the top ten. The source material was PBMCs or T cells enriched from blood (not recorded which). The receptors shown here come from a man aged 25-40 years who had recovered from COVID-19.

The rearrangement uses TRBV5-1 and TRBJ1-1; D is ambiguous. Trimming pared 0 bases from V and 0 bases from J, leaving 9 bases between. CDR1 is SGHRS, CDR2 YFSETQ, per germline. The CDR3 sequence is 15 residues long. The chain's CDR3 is CASSLGQLMNTEAFF. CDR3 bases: TGCGCCAGCAGCTTGGGGCAGTTAATGAACACTGAAGCTTTCTTT.

CDR3 bases: TGCGCCAGCAGTGGACGGGTGAACACTGAAGCTTTCTTT. Its protein product is CASSGRVNTEAFF. The J gene is TRBJ1-1, the V gene TRBV10-2; D unclear. V shed 4 bases and J shed 0 bases, with 6 bases lying between them. CDR3 length: 13 amino acids. Looked up from germline, CDR1 is WSHSY and CDR2 is SAAADI.

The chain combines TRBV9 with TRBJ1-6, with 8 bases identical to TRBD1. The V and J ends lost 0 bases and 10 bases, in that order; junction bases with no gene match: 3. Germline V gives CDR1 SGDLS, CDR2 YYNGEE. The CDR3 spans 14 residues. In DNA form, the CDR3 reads TGTGCCAGCAGCGTAGCAGGGGGCAGGTCACCCCTCCACTTT. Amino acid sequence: CASSVAGGRSPLHF. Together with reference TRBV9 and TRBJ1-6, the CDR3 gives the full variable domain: DSGVTQTPKHLITATGQRVTLRCSPRSGDLSVYWYQQSLDQGLQFLIQYYNGEERAKGNILERFSAQQFPDLHSELNLSSLELGDSALYFCASSVAGGRSPLHFGNGTRLTVT.

The CDR3 loop is CASSPRPPMRNEQFF. The CDR3 coding sequence is TGTGCCAGCAGCCCTCGCCCCCCAATGAGAAATGAGCAGTTCTTC. The rearrangement joins TRBV11-1 to TRBJ2-1; D is ambiguous. Germline loops: CDR1 SGHAT, CDR2 FQDESV (reference sequence). Trimming left V 5 bases short and J 7 bases short, with 18 bases between. The CDR3 covers 15 residues.

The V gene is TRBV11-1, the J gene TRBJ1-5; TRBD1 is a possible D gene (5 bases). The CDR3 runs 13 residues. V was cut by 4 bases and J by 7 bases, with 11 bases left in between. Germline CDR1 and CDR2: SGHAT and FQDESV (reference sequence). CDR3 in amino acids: CASSWGADQPQHF. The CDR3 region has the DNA TGTGCCAGCAGCTGGGGCGCCGACCAGCCCCAGCATTTT. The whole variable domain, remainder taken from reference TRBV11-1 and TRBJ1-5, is EAEVAQSPRYKITEKSQAVAFWCDPISGHATLYWYRQILGQGPELLVQFQDESVVDDSQLPKDRFSAERLKGVDSTLKIQPAELGDSAMYLCASSWGADQPQHFGDGTRLSIL.

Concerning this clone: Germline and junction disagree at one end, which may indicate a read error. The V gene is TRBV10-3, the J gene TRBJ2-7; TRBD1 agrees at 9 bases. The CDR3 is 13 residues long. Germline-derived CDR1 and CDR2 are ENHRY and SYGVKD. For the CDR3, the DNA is TGTGCCCTCAGTGGGGACAGGGACTACGAGCAGTACTTC. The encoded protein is CALSGDRDYEQYF.

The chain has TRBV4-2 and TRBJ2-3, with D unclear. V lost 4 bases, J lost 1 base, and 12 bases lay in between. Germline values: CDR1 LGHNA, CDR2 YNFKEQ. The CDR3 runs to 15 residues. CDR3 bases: TGTGCCAGCAGCCCTGGAGAGGCCGGCACAGATACGCAGTATTTT. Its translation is CASSPGEAGTDTQYF.

The CDR3 coding sequence is TGCGCCAGCAAAGAGATGGAGCAGCTGTTTTTT. Translating gives CASKEMEQLFF. This chain links TRBV5-1 with TRBJ2-2; D not certain. CDR3 length equals 11 residues. The V gene's germline CDR1 is SGHRS and CDR2 YFSETQ. Between the trimmed V and J ends, which lost 6 bases and 12 bases, there was a span of 12 bases.

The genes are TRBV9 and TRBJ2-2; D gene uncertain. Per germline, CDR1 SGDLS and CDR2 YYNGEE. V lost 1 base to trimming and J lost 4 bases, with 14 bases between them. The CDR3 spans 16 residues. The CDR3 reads CASSVTHVTGTGELFF. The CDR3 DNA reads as TGTGCCAGCAGCGTAACCCACGTCACGGGCACCGGGGAGCTGTTTTTT. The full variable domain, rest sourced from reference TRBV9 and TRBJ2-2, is DSGVTQTPKHLITATGQRVTLRCSPRSGDLSVYWYQQSLDQGLQFLIQYYNGEERAKGNILERFSAQQFPDLHSELNLSSLELGDSALYFCASSVTHVTGTGELFFGEGSRLTVL.

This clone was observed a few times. Here the CDR3 DNA reads TGTGCCAGCAGTTCCCGGCGTGGGGGCTTCCCTGGAAACACCATATATTTT. This translates into CASSSRRGGFPGNTIYF. The V gene is TRBV28, the J gene TRBJ1-3; TRBD1 is a possible D gene (6 bases). CDR1 and CDR2 from the germline V gene are MDHEN and SYDVKM. This CDR3 is 17 amino acids long. V was pared by 4 bases and J by 2 bases, with 18 bases between.

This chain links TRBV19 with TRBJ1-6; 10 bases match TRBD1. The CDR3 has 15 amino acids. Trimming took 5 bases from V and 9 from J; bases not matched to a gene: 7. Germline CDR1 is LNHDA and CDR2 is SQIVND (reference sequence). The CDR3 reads CASSLTGTGASPLHF. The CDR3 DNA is TGTGCCAGTAGTTTGACCGGGACAGGGGCTTCACCCCTCCACTTT.

The CDR3 is CASSFQGYEQYF. CDR3 sequence (DNA): TGTGCCAGCAGTTTCCAGGGCTACGAGCAGTACTTC. The chain uses TRBV27 and TRBJ2-7; D perhaps matches TRBD1 (5 bases). Germline V gene data show CDR1 as MNHEY and CDR2 as SMNVEV (reference sequence). CDR3 length: 12 residues. V lost 3 bases, J lost 3 bases, and 6 bases lay in between.

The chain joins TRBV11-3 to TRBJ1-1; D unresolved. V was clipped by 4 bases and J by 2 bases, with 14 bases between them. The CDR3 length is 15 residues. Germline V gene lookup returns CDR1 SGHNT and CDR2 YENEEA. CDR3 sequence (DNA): TGTGCCAGCAGCTCCCCAGGATCTAAAAACACTGAAGCTTTCTTT. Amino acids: CASSSPGSKNTEAFF.

CDR3 in DNA: TGTGCCAGCAGCCGCCGGGGTGGGGACAATGAGCAGTTCTTC. Translation gives CASSRRGGDNEQFF. The chain is built from TRBV16 and TRBJ2-1; perhaps TRBD2 as D (5 bases). This CDR3 contains 14 residues. V gave up 4 bases and J gave up 5 bases, with 12 bases separating them. Germline V lookup: CDR1 KGHSY, CDR2 FQNENV.

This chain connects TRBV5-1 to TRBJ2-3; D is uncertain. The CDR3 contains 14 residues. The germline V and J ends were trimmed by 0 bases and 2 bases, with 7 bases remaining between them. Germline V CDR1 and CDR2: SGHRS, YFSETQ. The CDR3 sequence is CASSLARDTDTQYF. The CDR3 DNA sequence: TGCGCCAGCAGCTTGGCTCGCGACACAGATACGCAGTATTTT.

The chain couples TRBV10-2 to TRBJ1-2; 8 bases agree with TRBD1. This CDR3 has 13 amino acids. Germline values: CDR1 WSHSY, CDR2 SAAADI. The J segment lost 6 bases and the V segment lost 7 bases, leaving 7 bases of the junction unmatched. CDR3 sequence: CASTGGPEHGYTF. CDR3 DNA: TGCGCCAGCACAGGGGGCCCCGAGCATGGCTACACCTTC.

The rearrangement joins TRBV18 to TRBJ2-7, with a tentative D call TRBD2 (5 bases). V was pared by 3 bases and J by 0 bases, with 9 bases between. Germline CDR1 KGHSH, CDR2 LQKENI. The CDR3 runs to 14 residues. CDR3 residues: CASSPATTSYEQYF. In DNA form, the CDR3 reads TGTGCCAGCTCACCGGCGACTACCTCCTACGAGCAGTACTTC.

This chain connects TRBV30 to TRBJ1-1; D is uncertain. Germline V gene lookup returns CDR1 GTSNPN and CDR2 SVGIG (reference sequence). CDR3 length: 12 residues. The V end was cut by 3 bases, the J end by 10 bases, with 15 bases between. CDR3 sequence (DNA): TGTGCCTGGAGCGCGCCGTGGCGGGCAGCTTTCTTT. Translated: CAWSAPWRAAFF.

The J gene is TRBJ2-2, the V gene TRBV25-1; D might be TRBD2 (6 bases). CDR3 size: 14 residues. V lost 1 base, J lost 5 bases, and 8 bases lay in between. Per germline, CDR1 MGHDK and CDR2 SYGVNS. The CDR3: CASSEWRGTGELFF. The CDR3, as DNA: TGTGCCAGCAGTGAATGGAGGGGTACCGGGGAGCTGTTTTTT. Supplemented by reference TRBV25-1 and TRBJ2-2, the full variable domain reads EADIYQTPRYLVIGTGKKITLECSQTMGHDKMYWYQQDPGMELHLIHYSYGVNSTEKGDLSSESTVSRIRTEHFPLTLESARPSHTSQYLCASSEWRGTGELFFGEGSRLTVL.

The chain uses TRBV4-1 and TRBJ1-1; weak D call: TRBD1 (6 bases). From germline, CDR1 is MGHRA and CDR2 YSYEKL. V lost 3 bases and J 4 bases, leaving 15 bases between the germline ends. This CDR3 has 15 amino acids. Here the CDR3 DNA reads TGCGCCAGCAGCCAGGGACATGTCCCTGGCACTGAAGCTTTCTTT. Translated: CASSQGHVPGTEAFF.